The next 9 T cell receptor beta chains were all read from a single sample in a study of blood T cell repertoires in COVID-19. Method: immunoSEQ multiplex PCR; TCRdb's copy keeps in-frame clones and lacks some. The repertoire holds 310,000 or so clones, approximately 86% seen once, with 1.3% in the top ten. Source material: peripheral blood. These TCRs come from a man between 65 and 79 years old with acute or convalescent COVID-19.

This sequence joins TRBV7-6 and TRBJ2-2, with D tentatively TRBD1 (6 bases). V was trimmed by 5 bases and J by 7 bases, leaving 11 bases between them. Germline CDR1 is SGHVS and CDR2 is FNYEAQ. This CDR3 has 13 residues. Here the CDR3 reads CASSTKQGGELFF. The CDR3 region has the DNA TGTGCCAGCAGCACCAAACAGGGCGGGGAGCTGTTTTTT.

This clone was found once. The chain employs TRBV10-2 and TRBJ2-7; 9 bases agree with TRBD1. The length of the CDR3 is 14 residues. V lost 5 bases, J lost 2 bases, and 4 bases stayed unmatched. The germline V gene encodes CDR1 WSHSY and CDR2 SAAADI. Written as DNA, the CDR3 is TGCGCCAGCAGTCTGGACAGGGGAGCCTACGAGCAGTACTTC. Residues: CASSLDRGAYEQYF.

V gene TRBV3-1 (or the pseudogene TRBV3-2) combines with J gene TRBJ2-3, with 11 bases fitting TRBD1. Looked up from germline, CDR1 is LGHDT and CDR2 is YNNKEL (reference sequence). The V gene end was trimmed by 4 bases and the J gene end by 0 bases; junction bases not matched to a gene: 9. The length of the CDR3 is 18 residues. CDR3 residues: CASSPGQGARKSTDTQYF. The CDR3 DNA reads TGTGCCAGCAGCCCCGGACAGGGGGCCCGAAAAAGCACAGATACGCAGTATTTT.

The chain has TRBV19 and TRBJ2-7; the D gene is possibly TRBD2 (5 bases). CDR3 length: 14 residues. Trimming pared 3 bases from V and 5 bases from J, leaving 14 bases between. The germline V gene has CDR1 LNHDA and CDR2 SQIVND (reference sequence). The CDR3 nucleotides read TGTGCCAGTAGTATCGGAGGAACGGAGCACGAGCAGTACTTC. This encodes CASSIGGTEHEQYF.

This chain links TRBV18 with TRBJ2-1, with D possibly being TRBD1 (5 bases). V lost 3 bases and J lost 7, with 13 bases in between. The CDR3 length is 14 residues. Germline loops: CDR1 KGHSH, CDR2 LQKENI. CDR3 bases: TGTGCCAGCTCACCTAGACAGAAAGGGAATGAGCAGTTCTTC. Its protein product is CASSPRQKGNEQFF.

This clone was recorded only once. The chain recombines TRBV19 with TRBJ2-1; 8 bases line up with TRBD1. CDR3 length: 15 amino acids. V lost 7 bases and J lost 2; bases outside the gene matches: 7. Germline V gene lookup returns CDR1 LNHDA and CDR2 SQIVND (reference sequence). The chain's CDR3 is CASTPDRVPYNEQFF. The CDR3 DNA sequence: TGTGCCAGTACCCCGGACAGGGTCCCCTACAATGAGCAGTTCTTC.

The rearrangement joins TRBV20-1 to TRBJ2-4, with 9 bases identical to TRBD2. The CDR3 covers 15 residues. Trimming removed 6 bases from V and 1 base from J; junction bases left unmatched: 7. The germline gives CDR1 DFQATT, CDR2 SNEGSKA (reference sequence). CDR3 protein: CSASQRGAAKNIQYF. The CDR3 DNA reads TGCAGTGCGAGTCAGCGGGGGGCGGCCAAAAACATTCAGTACTTC.

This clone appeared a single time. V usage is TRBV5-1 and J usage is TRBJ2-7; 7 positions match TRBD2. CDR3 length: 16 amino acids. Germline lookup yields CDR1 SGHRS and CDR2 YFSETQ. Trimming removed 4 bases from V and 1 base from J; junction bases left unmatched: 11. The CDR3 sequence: CASSPQPTSRSYEQYF. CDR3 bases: TGCGCCAGCAGCCCCCAACCGACTAGCCGATCCTACGAGCAGTACTTC.

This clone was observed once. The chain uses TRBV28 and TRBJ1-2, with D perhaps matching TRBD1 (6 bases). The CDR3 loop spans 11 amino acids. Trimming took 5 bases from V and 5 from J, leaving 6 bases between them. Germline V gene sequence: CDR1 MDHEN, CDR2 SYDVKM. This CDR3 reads CASSGQYGYTF. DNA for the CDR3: TGTGCCAGCAGTGGACAGTATGGCTACACCTTC.